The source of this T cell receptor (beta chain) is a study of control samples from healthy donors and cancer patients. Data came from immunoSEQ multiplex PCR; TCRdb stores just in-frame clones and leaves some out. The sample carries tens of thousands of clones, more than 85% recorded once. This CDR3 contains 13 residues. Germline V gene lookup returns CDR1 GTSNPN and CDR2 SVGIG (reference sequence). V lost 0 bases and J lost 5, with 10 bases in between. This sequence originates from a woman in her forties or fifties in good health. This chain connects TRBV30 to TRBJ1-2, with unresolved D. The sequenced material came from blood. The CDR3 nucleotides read TGTGCCTGGAGTGTAGGAAGGATGTATGGCTACACCTTC. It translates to CAWSVGRMYGYTF. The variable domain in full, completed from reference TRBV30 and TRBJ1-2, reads SQTIHQWPATLVQPVGSPLSLECTVEGTSNPNLYWYRQAAGRGLQLLFYSVGIGQISSEVPQNLSASRPQDRQFILSSKKLLLSDSGFYLCAWSVGRMYGYTFGSGTRLTVV.